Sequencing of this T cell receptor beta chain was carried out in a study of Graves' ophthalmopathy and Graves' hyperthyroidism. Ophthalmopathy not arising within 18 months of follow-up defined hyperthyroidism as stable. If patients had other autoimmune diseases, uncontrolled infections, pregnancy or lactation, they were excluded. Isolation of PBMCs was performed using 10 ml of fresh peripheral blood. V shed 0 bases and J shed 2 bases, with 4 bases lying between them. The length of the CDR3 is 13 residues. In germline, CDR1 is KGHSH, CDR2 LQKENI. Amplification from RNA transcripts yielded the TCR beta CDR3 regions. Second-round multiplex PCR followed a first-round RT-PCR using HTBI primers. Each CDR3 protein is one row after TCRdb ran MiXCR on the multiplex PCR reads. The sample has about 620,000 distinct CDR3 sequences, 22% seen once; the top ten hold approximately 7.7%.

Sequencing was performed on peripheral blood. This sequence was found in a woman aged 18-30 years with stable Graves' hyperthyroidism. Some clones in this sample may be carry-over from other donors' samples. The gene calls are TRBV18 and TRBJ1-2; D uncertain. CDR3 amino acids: CASSPPENYGYTF. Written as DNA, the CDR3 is TGTGCCAGCTCACCACCGGAGAACTATGGCTACACCTTC.